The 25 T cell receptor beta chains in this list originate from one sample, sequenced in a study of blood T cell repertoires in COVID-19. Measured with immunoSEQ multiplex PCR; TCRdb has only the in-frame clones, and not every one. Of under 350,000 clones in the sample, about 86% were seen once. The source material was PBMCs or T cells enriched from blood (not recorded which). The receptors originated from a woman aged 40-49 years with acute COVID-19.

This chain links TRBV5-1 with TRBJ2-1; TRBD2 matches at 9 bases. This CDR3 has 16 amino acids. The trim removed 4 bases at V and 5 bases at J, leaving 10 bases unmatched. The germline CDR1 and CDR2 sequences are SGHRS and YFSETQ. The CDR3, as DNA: TGCGCCAGCAGCCGGGGAGGCGGGAGGGAGAACAATGAGCAGTTCTTC. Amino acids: CASSRGGGRENNEQFF.

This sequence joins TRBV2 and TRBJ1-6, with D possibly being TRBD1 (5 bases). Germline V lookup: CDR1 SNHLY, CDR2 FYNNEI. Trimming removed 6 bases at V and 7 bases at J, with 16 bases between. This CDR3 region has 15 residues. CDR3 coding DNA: TGTGCCAGCAGCTCCCCGGGACGGGGGAATTCACCCCTCCACTTT. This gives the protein CASSSPGRGNSPLHF.

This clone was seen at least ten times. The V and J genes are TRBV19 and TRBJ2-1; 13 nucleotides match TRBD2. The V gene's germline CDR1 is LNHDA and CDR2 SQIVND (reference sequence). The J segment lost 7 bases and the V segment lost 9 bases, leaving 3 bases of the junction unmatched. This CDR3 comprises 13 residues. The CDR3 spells CASGLAGVNEQFF. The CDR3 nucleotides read TGTGCCAGCGGACTAGCGGGAGTTAATGAGCAGTTCTTC.

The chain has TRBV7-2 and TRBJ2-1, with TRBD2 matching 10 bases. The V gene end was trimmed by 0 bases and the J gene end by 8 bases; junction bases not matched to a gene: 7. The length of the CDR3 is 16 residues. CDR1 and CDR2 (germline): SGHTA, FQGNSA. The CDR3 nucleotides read TGTGCCAGCAGCTTAGCGGACAGCGGGGGGGCCCATGAGCAGTTCTTC. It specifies CASSLADSGGAHEQFF.

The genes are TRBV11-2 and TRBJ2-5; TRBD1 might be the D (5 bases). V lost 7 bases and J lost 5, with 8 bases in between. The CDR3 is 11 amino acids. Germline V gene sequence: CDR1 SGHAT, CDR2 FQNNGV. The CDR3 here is CASNKGETQYF. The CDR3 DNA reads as TGTGCCAGCAACAAGGGGGAGACCCAGTACTTC.

The CDR3 DNA sequence: TGTGCCAGTAGTATGGTTGGTGTTCAGACAGGGGGCGATACGCAGTATTTT. It specifies CASSMVGVQTGGDTQYF. The rearrangement uses TRBV19 and TRBJ2-3; 10 bases are shared with TRBD1. The CDR3 runs 17 residues. The J segment lost 6 bases and the V segment lost 3 bases, leaving 12 bases of the junction unmatched. The germline gives CDR1 LNHDA, CDR2 SQIVND (reference sequence).

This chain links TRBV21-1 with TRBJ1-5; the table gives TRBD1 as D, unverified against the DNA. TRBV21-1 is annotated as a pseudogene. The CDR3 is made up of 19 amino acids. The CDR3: CASSATSGPRDKGNQPQHF. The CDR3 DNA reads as TGTGCCAGCAGCGCGACCTCGGGGCCAAGGGACAAAGGCAATCAGCCCCAGCATTTT.

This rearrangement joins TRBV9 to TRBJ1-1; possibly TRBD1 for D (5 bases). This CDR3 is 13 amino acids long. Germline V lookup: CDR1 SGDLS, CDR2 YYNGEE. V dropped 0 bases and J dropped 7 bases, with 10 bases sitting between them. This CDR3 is CASSVALGGEAFF. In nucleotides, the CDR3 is TGTGCCAGCAGCGTAGCTTTGGGGGGTGAAGCTTTCTTT.

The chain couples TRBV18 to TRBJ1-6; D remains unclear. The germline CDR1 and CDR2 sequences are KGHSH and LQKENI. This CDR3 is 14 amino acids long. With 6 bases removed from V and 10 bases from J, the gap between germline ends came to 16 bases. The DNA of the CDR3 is TGTGCCAGCTCTTCGGGGATCAGCGGCTCACCCCTCCACTTT. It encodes CASSSGISGSPLHF.

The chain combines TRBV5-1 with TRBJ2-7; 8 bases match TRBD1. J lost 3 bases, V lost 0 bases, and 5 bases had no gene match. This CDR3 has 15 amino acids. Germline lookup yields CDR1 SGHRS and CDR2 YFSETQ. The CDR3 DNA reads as TGCGCCAGCAGCTTGGTGCAGGGGGCAGGCTACGAGCAGTACTTC. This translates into CASSLVQGAGYEQYF. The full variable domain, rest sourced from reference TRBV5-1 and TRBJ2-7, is KAGVTQTPRYLIKTRGQQVTLSCSPISGHRSVSWYQQTPGQGLQFLFEYFSETQRNKGNFPGRFSGRQFSNSRSEMNVSTLELGDSALYLCASSLVQGAGYEQYFGPGTRLTVT.

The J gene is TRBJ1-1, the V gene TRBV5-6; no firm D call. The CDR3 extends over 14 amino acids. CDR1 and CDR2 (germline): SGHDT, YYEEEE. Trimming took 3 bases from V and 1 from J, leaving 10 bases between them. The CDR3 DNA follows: TGTGCCAGCAGCTCCCCGACACCGAACACTGAAGCTTTCTTT. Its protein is CASSSPTPNTEAFF.

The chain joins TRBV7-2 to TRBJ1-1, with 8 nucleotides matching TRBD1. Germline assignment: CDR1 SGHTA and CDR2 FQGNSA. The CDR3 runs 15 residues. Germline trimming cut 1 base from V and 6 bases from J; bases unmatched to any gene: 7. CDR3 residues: CASSLEQGARAEAFF. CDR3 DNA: TGTGCCAGCAGCTTAGAGCAGGGGGCGAGAGCTGAAGCTTTCTTT.

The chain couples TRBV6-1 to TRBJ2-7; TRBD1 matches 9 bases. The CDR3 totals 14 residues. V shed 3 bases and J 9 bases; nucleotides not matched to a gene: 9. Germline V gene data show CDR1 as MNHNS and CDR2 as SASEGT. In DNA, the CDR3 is TGTGCCAGCAGTGACCGGGACAGGGCATCTGTGCAGTACTTC. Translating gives CASSDRDRASVQYF.

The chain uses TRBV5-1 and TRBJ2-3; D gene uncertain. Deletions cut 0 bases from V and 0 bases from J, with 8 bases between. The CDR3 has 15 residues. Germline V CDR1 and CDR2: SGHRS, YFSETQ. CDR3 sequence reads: CASSLAPLSTDTQYF. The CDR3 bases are TGCGCCAGCAGCTTGGCCCCTCTAAGCACAGATACGCAGTATTTT.

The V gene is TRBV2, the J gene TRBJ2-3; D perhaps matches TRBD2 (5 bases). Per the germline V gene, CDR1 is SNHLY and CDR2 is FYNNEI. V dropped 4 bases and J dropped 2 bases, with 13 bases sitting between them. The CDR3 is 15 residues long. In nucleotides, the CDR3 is TGTGCCAGCAGTGGTTCGAGCGGCTACACAGATACGCAGTATTTT. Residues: CASSGSSGYTDTQYF.

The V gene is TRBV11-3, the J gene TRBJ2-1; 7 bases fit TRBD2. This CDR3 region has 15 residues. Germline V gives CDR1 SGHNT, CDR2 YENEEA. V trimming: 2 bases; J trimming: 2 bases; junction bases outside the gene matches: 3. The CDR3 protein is CASSLREGPYNEQFF. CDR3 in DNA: TGTGCCAGCAGCTTAAGGGAGGGCCCCTACAATGAGCAGTTCTTC.

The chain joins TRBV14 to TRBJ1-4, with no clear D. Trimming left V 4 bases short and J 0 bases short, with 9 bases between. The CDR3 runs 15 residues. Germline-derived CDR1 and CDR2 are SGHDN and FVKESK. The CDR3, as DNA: TGTGCCAGCAGCCCACTAACTGCAACTAATGAAAAACTGTTTTTT. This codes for CASSPLTATNEKLFF.

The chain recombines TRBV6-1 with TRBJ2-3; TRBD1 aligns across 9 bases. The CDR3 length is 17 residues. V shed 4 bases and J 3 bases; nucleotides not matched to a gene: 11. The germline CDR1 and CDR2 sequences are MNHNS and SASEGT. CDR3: CASSAQANRGLTDTQYF. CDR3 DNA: TGTGCCAGCAGTGCCCAAGCCAACAGGGGGCTGACAGATACGCAGTATTTT.

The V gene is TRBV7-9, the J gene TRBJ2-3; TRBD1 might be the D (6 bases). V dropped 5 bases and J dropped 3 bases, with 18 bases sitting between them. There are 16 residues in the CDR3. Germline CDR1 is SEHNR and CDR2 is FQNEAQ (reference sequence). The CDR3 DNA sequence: TGTGCCAGCAGCCCAACAGGGAGTCTAGGGACAGATACGCAGTATTTT. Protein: CASSPTGSLGTDTQYF.

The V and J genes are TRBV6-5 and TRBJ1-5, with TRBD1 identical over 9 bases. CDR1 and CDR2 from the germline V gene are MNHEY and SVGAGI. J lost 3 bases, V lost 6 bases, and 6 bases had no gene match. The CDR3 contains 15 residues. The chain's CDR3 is CASRKGDRANQPQHF. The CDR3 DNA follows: TGTGCCAGCAGGAAAGGGGACAGGGCCAATCAGCCCCAGCATTTT.

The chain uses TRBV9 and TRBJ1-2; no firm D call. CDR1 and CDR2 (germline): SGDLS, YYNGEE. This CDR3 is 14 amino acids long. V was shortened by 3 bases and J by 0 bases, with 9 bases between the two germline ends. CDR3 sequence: CASSATESNYGYTF. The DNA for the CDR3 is TGTGCCAGCAGCGCTACAGAATCTAACTATGGCTACACCTTC.

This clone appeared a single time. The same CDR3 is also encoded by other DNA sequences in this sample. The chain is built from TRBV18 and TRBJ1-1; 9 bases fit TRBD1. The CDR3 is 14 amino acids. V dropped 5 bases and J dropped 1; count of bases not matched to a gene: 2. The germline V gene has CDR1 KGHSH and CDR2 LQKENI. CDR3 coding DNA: TGTGCCAGCTCATTGGGACAGGGGAACACTGAAGCTTTCTTT. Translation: CASSLGQGNTEAFF.

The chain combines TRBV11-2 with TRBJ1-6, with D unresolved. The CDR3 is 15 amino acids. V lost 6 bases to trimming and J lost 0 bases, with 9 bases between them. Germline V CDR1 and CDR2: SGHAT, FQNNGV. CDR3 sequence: CASRIGSSYNSPLHF. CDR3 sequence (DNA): TGTGCCAGCAGAATTGGGAGCTCCTATAATTCACCCCTCCACTTT.

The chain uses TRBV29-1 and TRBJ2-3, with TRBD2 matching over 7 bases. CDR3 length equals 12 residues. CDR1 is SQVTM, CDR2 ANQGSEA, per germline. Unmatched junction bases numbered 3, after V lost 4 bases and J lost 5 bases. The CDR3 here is CSVGGGQDTQYF. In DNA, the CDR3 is TGCAGCGTTGGGGGAGGGCAAGATACGCAGTATTTT.

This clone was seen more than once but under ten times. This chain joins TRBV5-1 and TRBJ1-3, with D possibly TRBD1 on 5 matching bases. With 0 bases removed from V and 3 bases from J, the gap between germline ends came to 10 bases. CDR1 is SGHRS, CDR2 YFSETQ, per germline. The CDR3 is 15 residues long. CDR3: CASSLAGGDGNTIYF. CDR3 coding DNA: TGCGCCAGCAGCTTGGCCGGGGGTGATGGAAACACCATATATTTT. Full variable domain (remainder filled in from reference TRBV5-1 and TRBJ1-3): KAGVTQTPRYLIKTRGQQVTLSCSPISGHRSVSWYQQTPGQGLQFLFEYFSETQRNKGNFPGRFSGRQFSNSRSEMNVSTLELGDSALYLCASSLAGGDGNTIYFGEGSWLTVV.